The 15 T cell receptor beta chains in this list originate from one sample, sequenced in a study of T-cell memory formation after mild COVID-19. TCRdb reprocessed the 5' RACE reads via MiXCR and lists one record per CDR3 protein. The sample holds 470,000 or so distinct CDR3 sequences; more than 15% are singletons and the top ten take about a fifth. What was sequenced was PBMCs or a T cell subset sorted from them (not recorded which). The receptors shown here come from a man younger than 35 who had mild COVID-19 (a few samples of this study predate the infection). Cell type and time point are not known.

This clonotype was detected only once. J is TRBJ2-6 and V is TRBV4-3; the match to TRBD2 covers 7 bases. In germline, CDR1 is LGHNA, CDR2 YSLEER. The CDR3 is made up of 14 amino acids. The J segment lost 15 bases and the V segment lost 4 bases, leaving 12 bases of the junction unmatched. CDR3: CASSPALGGNGLTF. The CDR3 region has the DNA TGCGCCAGCAGCCCCGCCCTCGGGGGGAATGGCCTGACTTTC.

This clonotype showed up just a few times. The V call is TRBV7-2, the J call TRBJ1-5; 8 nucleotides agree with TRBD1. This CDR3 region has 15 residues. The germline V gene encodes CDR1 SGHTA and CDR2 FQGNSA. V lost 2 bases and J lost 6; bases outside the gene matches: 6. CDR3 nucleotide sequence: TGTGCCAGCAGCTTAACATCAGGGGGCCTTCAGCCCCAGCATTTT. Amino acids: CASSLTSGGLQPQHF.

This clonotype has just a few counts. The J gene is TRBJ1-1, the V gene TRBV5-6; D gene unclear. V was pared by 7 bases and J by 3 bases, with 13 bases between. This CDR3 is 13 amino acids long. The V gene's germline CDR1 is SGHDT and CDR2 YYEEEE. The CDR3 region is CASYLGPHTEAFF. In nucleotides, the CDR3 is TGTGCCAGCTACCTAGGGCCTCACACTGAAGCTTTCTTT.

The CDR3 loop reads CASSQDRRLGIGSEQFF. DNA for the CDR3: TGCGCCAGCAGCCAAGATCGGCGTCTAGGAATCGGGTCTGAGCAGTTCTTC. V is TRBV4-1 and J is TRBJ2-1; D unclear. V dropped 0 bases and J dropped 9 bases, with 21 bases sitting between them. This CDR3 comprises 17 residues. Germline CDR1 MGHRA, CDR2 YSYEKL.

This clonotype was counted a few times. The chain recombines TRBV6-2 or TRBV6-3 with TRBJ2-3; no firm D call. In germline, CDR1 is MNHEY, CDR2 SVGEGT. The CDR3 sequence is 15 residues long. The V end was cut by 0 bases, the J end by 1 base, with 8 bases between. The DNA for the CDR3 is TGTGCCAGCAGTTACTCGAGCCGGGGCACAGATACGCAGTATTTT. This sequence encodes CASSYSSRGTDTQYF.

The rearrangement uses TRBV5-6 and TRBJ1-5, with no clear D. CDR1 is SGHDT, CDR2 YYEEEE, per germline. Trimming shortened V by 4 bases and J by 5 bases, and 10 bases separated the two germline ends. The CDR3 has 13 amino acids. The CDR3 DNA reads TGTGCCAGCAGCCGTCCGCCTGATCAGCCCCAGCATTTT. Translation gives CASSRPPDQPQHF.

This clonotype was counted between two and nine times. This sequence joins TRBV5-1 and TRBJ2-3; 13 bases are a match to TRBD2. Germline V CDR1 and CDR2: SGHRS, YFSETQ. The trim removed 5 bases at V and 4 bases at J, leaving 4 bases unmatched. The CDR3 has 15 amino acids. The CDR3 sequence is CASRRTSGGADTQYF. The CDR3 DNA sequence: TGCGCCAGCAGACGGACTAGCGGGGGCGCAGATACGCAGTATTTT.

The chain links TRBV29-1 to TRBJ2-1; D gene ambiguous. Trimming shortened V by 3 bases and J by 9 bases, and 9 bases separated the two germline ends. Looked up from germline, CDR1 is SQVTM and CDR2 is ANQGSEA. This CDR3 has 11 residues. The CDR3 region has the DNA TGCAGCGTTGAGCCGGGCCGTGAGCAGTTCTTC. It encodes CSVEPGREQFF.

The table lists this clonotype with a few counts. The CDR3 nucleotides read TGTGCCAGCAGTGAATCCAGCTTGGTATTCTTT. Its translation is CASSESSLVFF. The J gene is TRBJ1-1, the V gene TRBV6-4, with D unresolved. This CDR3 has 11 amino acids. Germline V gives CDR1 MRHNA, CDR2 SNTAGT. With 3 bases removed from V and 14 bases from J, the gap between germline ends came to 13 bases.

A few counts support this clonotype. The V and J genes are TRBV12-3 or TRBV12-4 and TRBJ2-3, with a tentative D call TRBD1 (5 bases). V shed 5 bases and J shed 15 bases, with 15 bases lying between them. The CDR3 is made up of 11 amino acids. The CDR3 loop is CASSLGRSIYF. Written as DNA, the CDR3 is TGTGCCAGCAGTCTGGGGCGGTCCATCTATTTT.

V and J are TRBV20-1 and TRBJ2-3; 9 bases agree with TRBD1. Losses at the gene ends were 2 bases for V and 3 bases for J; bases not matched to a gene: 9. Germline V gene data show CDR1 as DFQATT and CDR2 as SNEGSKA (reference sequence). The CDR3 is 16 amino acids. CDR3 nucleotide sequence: TGCAGTGCTAGAAGGCCACCGGGACAGGGAACAGATACGCAGTATTTT. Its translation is CSARRPPGQGTDTQYF.

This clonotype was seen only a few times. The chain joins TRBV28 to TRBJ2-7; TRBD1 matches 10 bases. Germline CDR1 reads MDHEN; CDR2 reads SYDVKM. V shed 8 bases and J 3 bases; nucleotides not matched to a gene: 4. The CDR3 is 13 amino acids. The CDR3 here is CASRDRGHYEQYV. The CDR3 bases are TGTGCCAGCCGGGACAGGGGACACTACGAGCAGTACGTC.

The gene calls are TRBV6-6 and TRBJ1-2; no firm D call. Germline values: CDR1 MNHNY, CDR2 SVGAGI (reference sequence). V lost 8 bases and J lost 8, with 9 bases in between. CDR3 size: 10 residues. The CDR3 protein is CASVDRGYTF. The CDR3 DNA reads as TGTGCCAGCGTGGACCGAGGCTACACCTTC.

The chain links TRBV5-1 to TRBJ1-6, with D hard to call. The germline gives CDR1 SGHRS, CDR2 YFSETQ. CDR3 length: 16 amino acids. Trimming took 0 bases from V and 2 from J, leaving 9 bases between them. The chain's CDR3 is CASSLEAFTYNSPLHF. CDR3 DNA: TGCGCCAGCAGCTTGGAGGCATTTACCTATAATTCACCCCTCCACTTT.

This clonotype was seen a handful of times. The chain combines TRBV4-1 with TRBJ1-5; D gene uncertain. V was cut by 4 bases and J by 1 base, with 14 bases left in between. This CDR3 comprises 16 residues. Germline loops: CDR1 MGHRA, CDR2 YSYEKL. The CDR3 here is CASSPMSSDSNQPQHF. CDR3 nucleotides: TGCGCCAGCAGCCCCATGTCGTCGGACAGCAATCAGCCCCAGCATTTT.